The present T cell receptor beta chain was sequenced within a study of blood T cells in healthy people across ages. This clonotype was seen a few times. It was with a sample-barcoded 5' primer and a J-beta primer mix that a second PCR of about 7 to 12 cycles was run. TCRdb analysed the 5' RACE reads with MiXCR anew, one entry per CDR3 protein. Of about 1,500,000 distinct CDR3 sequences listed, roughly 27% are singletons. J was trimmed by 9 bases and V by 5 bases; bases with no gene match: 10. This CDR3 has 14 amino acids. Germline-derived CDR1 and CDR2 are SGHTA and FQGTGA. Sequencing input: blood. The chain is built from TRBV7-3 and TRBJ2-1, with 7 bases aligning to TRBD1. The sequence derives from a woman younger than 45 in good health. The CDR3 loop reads CASSIDRVRSEQFF. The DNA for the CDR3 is TGTGCCAGCAGCATCGACAGGGTCAGGAGTGAGCAGTTCTTC.